The 3 T cell receptor beta chains given below trace back to one sample, sequenced in a study of T cell clonality in common variable immunodeficiency (dated by TCRdb to between 2015 and 2017). Results the study describes overall, beyond this receptor: Reportedly, TCRbeta sequences from CVID had fewer deletions and N-nucleotide insertions, and highly modified clones with 13 or more V deletions were absent from CVID.

For these receptors, no antigen is known. Receptor amplification or capture employed the immunoSEQ multiplex PCR assay. Sourced from immuneACCESS, this table was stored by TCRdb with only in-frame sequences that have V and J called. A share of the clones is absent; for the studies checked, an unresolved V gene accounts for under half, and the remainder has no known explanation. The sample comprises roughly 14,000 clones, and every one was counted more than once. Approximately 12% of the sample comes from the top ten. The sample taken for sequencing was peripheral blood mononuclear cells. These receptors all come from a human donor with common variable immunodeficiency.

In this sample, this clone turned up a few times. Partial CDR3 DNA: TGTGCCAGCTCACCCGACAGGGAGGCGACC. It translates to CASSPDREAT. The CDR3 in its entirety is CASSPDREATQYF. V usage is TRBV18 and J usage is TRBJ2-5, with D possibly matching TRBD1 (7 bases). The read stops 3 residues short of the end of the CDR3; the missing end is completed from the germline J gene. V dropped 3 bases and J dropped 7 bases, with 12 bases sitting between them. This CDR3 spans 13 amino acids. CDR1 is KGHSH, CDR2 LQKENI, per germline.

Note on this clone: The observed sequence ends 3 residues before the CDR3 terminus, with the missing tail filled in from the germline J gene. The chain carries TRBV19 and TRBJ2-2; the D is unclear. Germline V CDR1 and CDR2: LNHDA, SQIVND (reference sequence). The CDR3 covers 14 residues. The germline V and J ends were trimmed by 5 bases and 8 bases, with 15 bases remaining between them. CDR3: CASSPLGTSGELFF. CDR3 bases read: TGTGCCAGTAGTCCCCTCGGTACTTCGGGGGAG.

This clone was found a few times. Read data end 3 residues before the CDR3 end; the end is taken from the germline J gene. The V call is TRBV2, the J call TRBJ2-2; D is uncertain. V was pared by 4 bases and J by 5 bases, with 8 bases between. The length of the CDR3 is 13 residues. The germline V gene encodes CDR1 SNHLY and CDR2 FYNNEI. The DNA read from the CDR3 is TGTGCCAGCAGTGGACAACGGACCGGGGAG. It translates to CASSGQRTGE. From start to end, the CDR3 is CASSGQRTGELFF.